This passage covers 12 T cell receptor beta chains from one sample sequenced in a study of siplizumab effects on memory and regulatory T cells. The assay was immunoSEQ multiplex PCR, and TCRdb's table has in-frame clones only and misses some. The table includes about 97,000 clones, around 90% detected once. Sequencing was done on a sample of non-Treg CD4+ T cells sorted from blood. The receptors shown here come from a human donor in good health.

The chain uses TRBV11-3 and TRBJ2-3; 7 bases line up with TRBD1. This CDR3 spans 12 amino acids. Trimming removed 5 bases from V and 6 bases from J; junction bases left unmatched: 2. The germline V gene encodes CDR1 SGHNT and CDR2 YENEEA. The CDR3 nucleotides are TGTGCCAGCAGCAGGGGGCGGGATACGCAGTATTTT. Translated: CASSRGRDTQYF.

V gene TRBV27 combines with J gene TRBJ2-5, with D possibly matching TRBD2 (6 bases). There are 14 residues in the CDR3. CDR1 and CDR2 from the germline V gene are MNHEY and SMNVEV (reference sequence). V was trimmed by 5 bases and J by 7 bases, leaving 17 bases between them. CDR3 nucleotides: TGTGCCAGCAGTGCCCTGGCGGAGGGTGGGACCCAGTACTTC. This sequence encodes CASSALAEGGTQYF.

V gene TRBV6-1 combines with J gene TRBJ2-3; D unclear. CDR1 is MNHNS, CDR2 SASEGT, per germline. V shed 3 bases and J shed 2 bases, with 9 bases lying between them. The CDR3 runs to 14 residues. DNA of the CDR3: TGTGCCAGCAGTGACAGTAGGGCCACAGATACGCAGTATTTT. It codes for CASSDSRATDTQYF.

The CDR3 DNA is TGCGCCAGCAGCCCCCTACGCGGGGGTTTAGCGGGAGGGAGCACAGATACGCAGTATTTT. Its protein product is CASSPLRGGLAGGSTDTQYF. V usage is TRBV5-1 and J usage is TRBJ2-3; 11 nucleotides match TRBD2. With 4 bases clipped from V and 0 bases from J, the junction kept 16 bases outside the gene matches. CDR3 length: 20 residues. The germline CDR1 and CDR2 sequences are SGHRS and YFSETQ.

This sequence joins TRBV7-8 and TRBJ2-5; D is undetermined. With 6 bases removed from V and 3 bases from J, the gap between germline ends came to 14 bases. The CDR3 length is 14 residues. CDR1 is SGHVS and CDR2 is FQNEAQ in the germline V gene. The CDR3 is CASSFKARKETQYF. CDR3 in DNA: TGTGCCAGCAGTTTCAAGGCCCGCAAAGAGACCCAGTACTTC.

The V gene is TRBV4-1, the J gene TRBJ2-1; the D is unclear. The CDR3 totals 12 residues. V lost 4 bases to trimming and J lost 5 bases, with 6 bases between them. CDR1 and CDR2 from the germline V gene are MGHRA and YSYEKL. The CDR3: CASSLTDNEQFF. The CDR3 DNA reads TGCGCCAGCAGCCTAACGGACAATGAGCAGTTCTTC.

The CDR3 DNA reads as TGTGCCAGCAGTTACGCTGACAGGGATTCGGAAAAACTGTTTTTT. Its protein is CASSYADRDSEKLFF. The chain uses TRBV6-5 and TRBJ1-4; TRBD1 agrees at 7 bases. The germline gives CDR1 MNHEY, CDR2 SVGAGI. Trimming took 2 bases from V and 8 from J; bases not matched to a gene: 8. CDR3 length: 15 amino acids.

The CDR3 coding sequence is TGTGCCAGTAGTCATCTAGCGGGAGTCAATGAGCAGTTCTTC. Protein product: CASSHLAGVNEQFF. This chain joins TRBV19 and TRBJ2-1; 10 bases agree with TRBD2. Germline CDR1 is LNHDA and CDR2 is SQIVND (reference sequence). The J segment lost 6 bases and the V segment lost 5 bases, leaving 4 bases of the junction unmatched. The CDR3 runs 14 residues. Full variable domain (rest looked up from reference TRBV19 and TRBJ2-1): DGGITQSPKYLFRKEGQNVTLSCEQNLNHDAMYWYRQDPGQGLRLIYYSQIVNDFQKGDIAEGYSVSREKKESFPLTVTSAQKNPTAFYLCASSHLAGVNEQFFGPGTRLTVL.

The chain has TRBV7-8 and TRBJ2-7; perhaps D is TRBD1 or TRBD2 (5 bases each). Germline assignment: CDR1 SGHVS and CDR2 FQNEAQ. This CDR3 has 14 amino acids. Trimming cost V 3 bases and J 2 bases, with 11 bases left between them. The chain's CDR3 is CASSLIGTAYEQYF. In DNA, the CDR3 is TGTGCCAGCAGCTTGATCGGGACCGCCTACGAGCAGTACTTC. Complete variable domain (other parts from reference TRBV7-8 and TRBJ2-7): GAGVSQSPRYKVAKRGQDVALRCDPISGHVSLFWYQQALGQGPEFLTYFQNEAQLDKSGLPSDRFFAERPEGSVSTLKIQRTQQEDSAVYLCASSLIGTAYEQYFGPGTRLTVT.

The genes are TRBV29-1 and TRBJ2-3; 12 nucleotides match TRBD2. V lost 2 bases and J lost 5; bases outside the gene matches: 8. Germline assignment: CDR1 SQVTM and CDR2 ANQGSEA. The CDR3 totals 16 residues. In DNA, the CDR3 is TGCAGCGTTGAAAAGACTAGCGGGAGTTCGAGAGATACGCAGTATTTT. It codes for CSVEKTSGSSRDTQYF.

The rearrangement joins TRBV5-4 to TRBJ2-2; no firm D call. V lost 3 bases to trimming and J lost 3 bases, with 12 bases between them. CDR1 and CDR2 (germline): SGHNT, YYREEE (reference sequence). The CDR3 covers 15 residues. This CDR3 reads CASSWMGRDTGELFF. DNA for the CDR3: TGTGCCAGCAGCTGGATGGGCCGGGACACCGGGGAGCTGTTTTTT.

The CDR3 is CASSQESGTSGFYEQYF. CDR3 DNA: TGTGCCAGCAGCCAAGAATCCGGGACTAGCGGGTTCTACGAGCAGTACTTC. The rearrangement joins TRBV4-2 to TRBJ2-7, with 12 bases that match TRBD2. With 0 bases clipped from V and 3 bases from J, the junction kept 6 bases outside the gene matches. This CDR3 comprises 17 residues. The V gene's germline CDR1 is LGHNA and CDR2 YNFKEQ.